This TCR beta chain was identified in a study of blood T cell repertoires in COVID-19. The protocol was immunoSEQ multiplex PCR, while the TCRdb copy is restricted to in-frame clones and leaves out a portion. Here the sample spans about 280,000 clones, around 82% being singletons. There are 20 residues in the CDR3. The ends were cut back, 0 bases at V and 1 base at J, with 22 bases in the middle. Per the germline V gene, CDR1 is SGHDN and CDR2 is FVKESK. This sequence originates from a woman between 45 and 60 years old who had recovered from COVID-19. The sample was peripheral blood. The J gene is TRBJ2-1, the V gene TRBV14; tentatively, D is TRBD2 (7 bases). The CDR3 coding sequence is TGTGCCAGCAGCCAAGACAAGGGGGACTACCTGGGAGGGTCCTACAATGAGCAGTTCTTC. Residues: CASSQDKGDYLGGSYNEQFF.